The rows below give T cell receptor beta chains drawn from one sample of a study of blood T cell repertoires in COVID-19. The table came from immunoSEQ multiplex PCR; TCRdb's copy has only in-frame clones and leaves some out. The sample lists around 480,000 clones; roughly 87% were seen once. The sample comprised PBMCs or T cells enriched from blood (not recorded which). The receptors come from a woman aged 18-29 years who had recovered from COVID-19. Both conserved end residues are part of each CDR3. D genes are given only for firm matches. The size of a clone is reported for some rows only, either as once, few or many, or as a class for expanded clones.

D	size	V	J	CDR3	DNA
TRBD1	few	TRBV5-1	TRBJ1-1	CASSSAGTGQRGAFF	TGCGCCAGCAGCTCCGCCGGGACAGGCCAGAGGGGAGCTTTCTTT
TRBD2	.	TRBV5-4	TRBJ2-1	CASTDRGVWGNEQFF	TGTGCCAGCACCGACCGGGGGGTTTGGGGCAATGAGCAGTTCTTC
TRBD2	.	TRBV6-1	TRBJ2-7	CASSEALLAGASGYF	TGTGCCAGCAGTGAAGCCTTACTAGCGGGGGCCTCAGGGTACTTC
.	.	TRBV6-4	TRBJ2-7	CASSDSARSYEQYF	TGTGCCAGCAGTGACTCGGCTCGTTCCTACGAGCAGTACTTC
TRBD1	once	TRBV10-1	TRBJ2-1	CASSQGINEQFF	TGCGCCAGCTCACAGGGGATCAATGAGCAGTTCTTC
TRBD1	.	TRBV9	TRBJ1-1	CASSFTGGTEAFF	TGTGCCAGCAGCTTCACAGGGGGCACTGAAGCTTTCTTT
.	.	TRBV5-6	TRBJ1-2	CASLMGQGSSYGYTF	TGTGCCAGCTTAATGGGGCAGGGGTCGTCCTATGGCTACACCTTC
.	.	TRBV11-2	TRBJ2-1	CASSLGLRGRGEQFF	TGTGCCAGCAGCTTAGGGTTGCGGGGCCGAGGAGAGCAGTTCTTC
TRBD1	few	TRBV6-1	TRBJ1-1	CASSEVDRGLDTEAFF	TGTGCCAGCAGTGAAGTTGACAGGGGGCTTGACACTGAAGCTTTCTTT
TRBD1	.	TRBV5-4	TRBJ1-2	CASSLGDRVLYGYTF	TGTGCCAGCAGCTTGGGGGACAGGGTCCTCTACGGCTACACCTTC
TRBD1	once	TRBV11-2	TRBJ2-3	CASSLVAGGIRADTQYF	TGTGCCAGCAGCTTAGTGGCAGGGGGCATTCGTGCAGATACGCAGTATTTT
.	.	TRBV5-5	TRBJ1-2	CASSFPTGGDMRYTF	TGTGCCAGCAGCTTCCCGACGGGGGGAGACATGCGATACACCTTC
.	.	TRBV14	TRBJ2-5	CASSQGSGFGETQYF	TGTGCCAGCAGCCAAGGATCCGGATTCGGGGAGACCCAGTACTTC
TRBD2	once	TRBV6-5	TRBJ2-5	CASSLTSGAQETQYF	TGTGCCAGCAGCCTGACTAGCGGGGCACAAGAGACCCAGTACTTC
.	.	TRBV4-1	TRBJ2-5	CASSQIAANSAETQYF	TGCGCCAGCAGCCAAATAGCCGCTAACTCGGCGGAGACCCAGTACTTC
.	.	TRBV29-1	TRBJ1-1	CSALRGSTNTEAFF	TGCAGCGCACTAAGGGGGTCCACTAACACTGAAGCTTTCTTT